One and the same sample provided the 5 T cell receptor beta chains below, sequenced in a study of T cells after posttransplantation cyclophosphamide. Assay used: immunoSEQ multiplex PCR; TCRdb lists only in-frame clones, some missing. This table has about 4,300 clones, about three quarters appearing once. Busulfan-fludarabine conditioning, marrow transplant, and cyclophosphamide on days +3 and +4 were administered. Sequencing used PBMCs, obtained 29 days after a stem cell transplant with posttransplant cyclophosphamide. All receptors derive from a male patient in his fifties who received an allogeneic stem cell transplant from an unrelated donor, was CMV-positive, and had acute GVHD only. Some T cells may be the graft donor's.

The rearrangement uses TRBV30 and TRBJ1-4; possibly TRBD1 for D (5 bases). There are 13 residues in the CDR3. CDR1 is GTSNPN, CDR2 SVGIG, per germline (reference sequence). The V gene lost 4 bases and the J gene lost 5 bases, with 11 bases spanning the gap. CDR3: CAWTTSGNEKLFF. CDR3 coding DNA: TGTGCCTGGACGACGTCAGGGAATGAAAAACTGTTTTTT.

V is TRBV5-4 and J is TRBJ2-3, with 9 nucleotides matching TRBD2. Germline CDR1 and CDR2: SGHNT and YYREEE (reference sequence). The CDR3 loop spans 16 amino acids. Trimming cost V 4 bases and J 2 bases; bases outside gene matches: 8. The CDR3 spells CASSEPTSGLTDTQYF. The CDR3 DNA reads TGTGCCAGCAGCGAACCAACTAGCGGGCTCACAGATACGCAGTATTTT.

This clone came up a few times. The chain combines TRBV9 with TRBJ2-1; TRBD2 matches at 8 bases. V lost 1 base to trimming and J lost 5 bases; unmatched junction nucleotides: 5. This CDR3 has 15 amino acids. Per germline, CDR1 SGDLS and CDR2 YYNGEE. The CDR3 sequence is CASSVSGSGNNEQFF. In DNA, the CDR3 is TGTGCCAGCAGCGTAAGTGGTAGCGGGAACAATGAGCAGTTCTTC.

The J gene is TRBJ2-7, the V gene TRBV28; 9 bases are a match to TRBD1. The CDR3 contains 13 residues. Trimming at V came to 7 bases and at J to 3 bases, leaving 4 bases not matched to a gene. Germline V gene sequence: CDR1 MDHEN, CDR2 SYDVKM. The CDR3 DNA sequence: TGTGCCAGCACTAACAGGGGGCTCTACGAGCAGTACTTC. Its translation: CASTNRGLYEQYF.

The chain is built from TRBV11-2 and TRBJ2-3; TRBD1 matches 9 bases. V lost 0 bases, J lost 6 bases, and 4 bases stayed unmatched. Germline CDR1 is SGHAT and CDR2 is FQNNGV. This CDR3 has 15 residues. CDR3 sequence reads: CASSLEGTGSDTQYF. The CDR3, as DNA: TGTGCCAGCAGCTTAGAAGGGACAGGGTCGGATACGCAGTATTTT.